The present TCR beta chain was sequenced within a study of blood T cell repertoires in COVID-19. Study-wide background: The United States, Italy and Spain were the sources of the acute and convalescent COVID-19 samples. T cells, B-cell-depleted T cells, or PBMCs provided the cDNA or gDNA that served as material.

Authors' methods: Amplified reference gene primers provided the basis for estimating nucleated cell counts. The protocol was immunoSEQ multiplex PCR, while the TCRdb copy is restricted to in-frame clones and leaves out a portion. Clonal size and the V and J genes are those of that table, whereas D and trimming came from the DNA. The sample lists around 110,000 clones, 71% seen once, with roughly 0.86% in the top ten. CDR3 length equals 15 residues. This rearrangement joins TRBV21-1 to TRBJ2-1; the table's D call, TRBD1, has no DNA check behind it. TRBV21-1 is annotated as a pseudogene. The receptor's source is a human donor with acute or convalescent COVID-19. The donor label of this sample is uncertain. Sequencing was performed on peripheral blood. CDR3 amino acids: CASRLQVKAFYEQFF. CDR3 DNA sequence: TGTGCCAGCAGGCTGCAGGTAAAGGCTTTTTATGAGCAGTTCTTC.